The 30 T cell receptor beta chains listed next were all sequenced from one sample in a study of blood T cell repertoires in COVID-19. Data came from immunoSEQ multiplex PCR; TCRdb stores just in-frame clones and leaves some out. The sample has some 74,000 clones, roughly 80% seen once. Sample: peripheral blood. The source is an elderly woman with active or convalescent COVID-19.

This clone was seen a handful of times. This chain joins TRBV6-2 or TRBV6-3 and TRBJ1-5; D not resolved. From germline, CDR1 is MNHEY and CDR2 SVGEGT. The V gene lost 2 bases and the J gene lost 4 bases, with 18 bases spanning the gap. The CDR3 is made up of 17 amino acids. As DNA, the CDR3 is TGTGCCAGCAGTTACGTGGGCAAATTTATACTTAATCAGCCCCAGCATTTT. Translating it yields CASSYVGKFILNQPQHF.

In this sample, this clone turned up once. This chain links TRBV10-3 with TRBJ1-2, with 9 bases that match TRBD1. CDR3 length equals 17 residues. Germline V CDR1 and CDR2: ENHRY, SYGVKD. The trim removed 3 bases at V and 0 bases at J, leaving 8 bases unmatched. CDR3 coding DNA: TGTGCCATCAGTGACTCGACAGGGGGACTAACTAACTATGGCTACACCTTC. It specifies CAISDSTGGLTNYGYTF.

The chain links TRBV28 to TRBJ1-2; D is unresolved. Germline CDR1 reads MDHEN; CDR2 reads SYDVKM. The CDR3 spans 14 residues. V lost 6 bases to trimming and J lost 4 bases, with 15 bases between them. CDR3 amino acids: CASRGGYNAYGYTF. The CDR3 bases are TGTGCCAGCAGGGGAGGGTATAATGCCTATGGCTACACCTTC.

The chain combines TRBV10-1 with TRBJ2-3, with 10 bases matching TRBD2. V lost 10 bases to trimming and J lost 2 bases; unmatched junction nucleotides: 6. CDR1 and CDR2 (germline): WNHNN, SYGVQD (reference sequence). This CDR3 has 14 amino acids. CDR3 sequence reads: CATSGGSLTDTQYF. Here the CDR3 DNA reads TGCGCCACTAGCGGGGGCAGCCTCACAGATACGCAGTATTTT.

J is TRBJ1-5 and V is TRBV28; no reliable D call. The V gene lost 2 bases and the J gene lost 0 bases, with 14 bases spanning the gap. In germline, CDR1 is MDHEN, CDR2 SYDVKM. The CDR3 is 17 amino acids. CDR3 sequence: CASSLLEVRNSNQPQHF. Here the CDR3 DNA reads TGTGCCAGCAGTTTACTAGAGGTTAGAAATAGCAATCAGCCCCAGCATTTT.

CDR3 coding DNA: TGTGCCACCGGGACAGTGAACACCGGGGAGCTGTTTTTT. Protein product: CATGTVNTGELFF. The chain has TRBV15 and TRBJ2-2; the match to TRBD1 covers 7 bases. Unmatched junction bases numbered 1, after V lost 8 bases and J lost 1 base. Germline assignment: CDR1 LNHNV and CDR2 YYDKDF (reference sequence). The CDR3 sequence is 13 residues long. The variable domain in full, completed from reference TRBV15 and TRBJ2-2, reads DAMVIQNPRYQVTQFGKPVTLSCSQTLNHNVMYWYQQKSSQAPKLLFHYYDKDFNNEADTPDNFQSRRPNTSFCFLDIRSPGLGDTAMYLCATGTVNTGELFFGEGSRLTVL.

This clone was counted a few times. This sequence joins TRBV4-1 and TRBJ2-2; TRBD2 is a possible D gene (6 bases). Trimming took 5 bases from V and 2 from J, leaving 15 bases between them. This CDR3 comprises 16 residues. Germline V CDR1 and CDR2: MGHRA, YSYEKL. CDR3 region: CASSGTPRTNTGELFF. The DNA for the CDR3 is TGCGCCAGCAGCGGGACTCCTCGCACTAACACCGGGGAGCTGTTTTTT.

The J gene is TRBJ1-5, the V gene TRBV14; TRBD1 aligns across 9 bases. The CDR3 length is 15 residues. In germline, CDR1 is SGHDN, CDR2 FVKESK. Germline trimming cut 5 bases from V and 7 bases from J; bases unmatched to any gene: 9. The CDR3 sequence is CASSIRQGVGQPQHF. CDR3 bases: TGTGCCAGCAGCATTCGACAGGGGGTAGGCCAGCCCCAGCATTTT.

The genes are TRBV6-4 and TRBJ1-3; maybe TRBD1 (5 bases). Per the germline V gene, CDR1 is MRHNA and CDR2 is SNTAGT. V lost 0 bases and J lost 0, with 9 bases in between. The CDR3 runs 16 residues. The CDR3 region has the DNA TGTGCCAGCAGTGACTCAGGGGCTACCTCTGGAAACACCATATATTTT. This gives the protein CASSDSGATSGNTIYF.

This clone appeared once. The V call is TRBV3-1 (or the pseudogene TRBV3-2), the J call TRBJ2-6; D remains ambiguous. V gave up 1 base and J gave up 0 bases, with 4 bases separating them. The CDR3 loop spans 15 amino acids. From germline, CDR1 is LGHDT and CDR2 YNNKEL (reference sequence). CDR3 in DNA: TGTGCCAGCAGCCAAGCGAGCTCTGGGGCCAACGTCCTGACTTTC. Translation: CASSQASSGANVLTF.

This clone was counted once. The rearrangement uses TRBV7-8 and TRBJ2-3; possible D gene TRBD2, 7 bases. V lost 0 bases to trimming and J lost 1 base, with 11 bases between them. CDR1 and CDR2 from the germline V gene are SGHVS and FQNEAQ. The CDR3 has 16 residues. CDR3 protein: CASSLAWEGGTDTQYF. CDR3 nucleotides: TGTGCCAGCAGCTTAGCTTGGGAGGGGGGCACAGATACGCAGTATTTT.

The chain carries TRBV14 and TRBJ1-1, with a possible D match to TRBD1 (5 bases). The germline V gene has CDR1 SGHDN and CDR2 FVKESK. The CDR3 extends over 13 amino acids. Trimming pared 2 bases from V and 3 bases from J, leaving 7 bases between. For the CDR3, the DNA is TGTGCCAGCAGCCAACAGGGTTACACTGAAGCTTTCTTT. Its protein product is CASSQQGYTEAFF.

The V gene is TRBV2, the J gene TRBJ2-7, with 14 bases aligning to TRBD2. From germline, CDR1 is SNHLY and CDR2 FYNNEI. With 2 bases clipped from V and 7 bases from J, the junction kept 7 bases outside the gene matches. The CDR3 contains 16 residues. CDR3 sequence: CASSEHGTSGGTEQYF. CDR3 DNA: TGTGCCAGCAGTGAACATGGGACTAGCGGGGGTACGGAGCAGTACTTC.

The chain is built from TRBV18 and TRBJ2-7, with D possibly TRBD2 on 6 matching bases. Trimming took 3 bases from V and 2 from J, leaving 14 bases between them. Germline assignment: CDR1 KGHSH and CDR2 LQKENI. The CDR3 runs 15 residues. CDR3 region: CASSPFSAGPYEQYF. In DNA form, the CDR3 reads TGTGCCAGCTCACCTTTTTCGGCGGGACCCTACGAGCAGTACTTC.

This sequence joins TRBV19 and TRBJ1-6, with a possible D match to TRBD1 (6 bases). The germline CDR1 and CDR2 sequences are LNHDA and SQIVND (reference sequence). V was pared by 6 bases and J by 6 bases, with 15 bases between. The CDR3 extends over 15 amino acids. CDR3 amino acids: CASRGHFTLNSPLHF. CDR3 in DNA: TGTGCCAGTAGGGGACATTTCACCCTTAATTCACCCCTCCACTTT.

The V gene is TRBV19, the J gene TRBJ1-5, with TRBD1 matching 7 bases. Per the germline V gene, CDR1 is LNHDA and CDR2 is SQIVND (reference sequence). The CDR3 spans 15 residues. V lost 5 bases, J lost 3 bases, and 7 bases stayed unmatched. The CDR3 DNA sequence: TGTGCCAGTAGTGCCATAGACAGGGACAATCAGCCCCAGCATTTT. It codes for CASSAIDRDNQPQHF.

This clone was observed a single time. The chain is built from TRBV5-1 and TRBJ1-1; no clear D. The CDR3 extends over 16 amino acids. Germline V lookup: CDR1 SGHRS, CDR2 YFSETQ. The V end lost 0 bases, the J end lost 1 base, and 13 bases lay between the germline ends. The CDR3 DNA reads as TGCGCCAGCAGCTTGGCGTCGGCAGGAACGAACACTGAAGCTTTCTTT. Its protein is CASSLASAGTNTEAFF.

This clone was detected only a few times. This chain uses TRBV7-9 with TRBJ2-1; 10 bases align to TRBD2. Germline loops: CDR1 SEHNR, CDR2 FQNEAQ (reference sequence). CDR3 size: 17 residues. The V and J ends lost 1 base and 5 bases, in that order; junction bases with no gene match: 8. DNA for the CDR3: TGTGCCAGCAGCTTAGTTAGTACTAGCGGGATAAACAATGAGCAGTTCTTC. Its protein is CASSLVSTSGINNEQFF.

V and J are TRBV5-5 and TRBJ1-5; weak D call: TRBD1 (6 bases). The V gene lost 1 base and the J gene lost 0 bases, with 17 bases spanning the gap. Germline V gene sequence: CDR1 SGHKS, CDR2 YYEKEE (reference sequence). CDR3 length: 18 amino acids. This CDR3 reads CASSLLGAAGNSNQPQHF. The CDR3 DNA reads as TGTGCCAGCAGCTTGTTGGGGGCAGCGGGAAATAGCAATCAGCCCCAGCATTTT.

The chain recombines TRBV11-2 with TRBJ2-3; TRBD2 might be the D (6 bases). The CDR3 has 16 residues. Germline V lookup: CDR1 SGHAT, CDR2 FQNNGV. V lost 5 bases, J lost 1 base, and 16 bases lay in between. For the CDR3, the DNA is TGTGCCAGCAGCCCCATCGGGAGTCTTGGCACAGATACGCAGTATTTT. It yields the protein CASSPIGSLGTDTQYF.

This chain uses TRBV7-2 with TRBJ1-6; TRBD1 is a possible D gene (5 bases). The CDR3 extends over 14 amino acids. The germline gives CDR1 SGHTA, CDR2 FQGNSA. Trimming removed 6 bases at V and 2 bases at J, with 8 bases between. The CDR3 sequence is CASRRGTYNSPLHF. The CDR3 bases are TGTGCCAGCAGAAGGGGCACCTATAATTCACCCCTCCACTTT.

On this clone itself: One end of the junction fails to match germline, which may point to a read error. Distinct nucleotide sequences in the sample also encode this CDR3. The chain has TRBV2 and TRBJ2-2; 8 nucleotides line up with TRBD2. The CDR3 has 17 amino acids. The germline V gene encodes CDR1 SNHLY and CDR2 FYNNEI. The CDR3 DNA reads TGCGCCACCACCCGGGCCGGGGGGGGAGTGGACACCGGGGAGCTGTTTTTT. Protein sequence: CATTRAGGGVDTGELFF.

The J gene is TRBJ2-1, the V gene TRBV9, with TRBD1 identical over 9 bases. The CDR3 length is 13 residues. The V gene end was trimmed by 5 bases and the J gene end by 15 bases; junction bases not matched to a gene: 12. CDR1 is SGDLS, CDR2 YYNGEE, per germline. CDR3 sequence: CASSPDGTGRAFF. The CDR3 DNA reads as TGTGCCAGCAGTCCCGATGGGACAGGGAGGGCGTTCTTC.

This clone has more than one count but fewer than ten. The chain uses TRBV10-3 and TRBJ1-2; D is possibly TRBD1 (6 bases). CDR1 and CDR2 (germline): ENHRY, SYGVKD. The CDR3 extends over 18 amino acids. V was trimmed by 2 bases and J by 0 bases, leaving 19 bases between them. In DNA, the CDR3 is TGTGCCATCAGTGAGGCATTTTGGACAGCTTATACTAACTATGGCTACACCTTC. It is translated as CAISEAFWTAYTNYGYTF.

V usage is TRBV27 and J usage is TRBJ2-2, with D maybe TRBD2 (6 bases). The CDR3 sequence is 17 residues long. Germline V gene sequence: CDR1 MNHEY, CDR2 SMNVEV (reference sequence). Trimming cost V 5 bases and J 2 bases, with 18 bases left between them. CDR3: CASSTWWRVINTGELFF. In DNA, the CDR3 is TGTGCCAGCAGTACGTGGTGGAGGGTCATAAACACCGGGGAGCTGTTTTTT.

The genes are TRBV5-1 and TRBJ2-3, with 13 bases aligning to TRBD2. This CDR3 region has 18 residues. V was clipped by 0 bases and J by 0 bases; unmatched bases: 4. Germline lookup yields CDR1 SGHRS and CDR2 YFSETQ. CDR3: CASSLEGLAGLSTDTQYF. In DNA, the CDR3 is TGCGCCAGCAGCTTGGAGGGACTAGCGGGACTCAGCACAGATACGCAGTATTTT.

The chain links TRBV29-1 to TRBJ2-3, with TRBD1 matching 10 bases. J lost 4 bases, V lost 0 bases, and 4 bases had no gene match. Germline assignment: CDR1 SQVTM and CDR2 ANQGSEA. This CDR3 spans 15 amino acids. CDR3 sequence reads: CSVEDRGTGADTQYF. The CDR3 coding sequence is TGCAGCGTTGAAGACCGAGGGACAGGGGCAGATACGCAGTATTTT.

This chain joins TRBV6-2 or TRBV6-3 and TRBJ2-1; D unclear. CDR1 and CDR2 (germline): MNHEY, SVGEGT. Trimming shortened V by 0 bases and J by 4 bases, and 13 bases separated the two germline ends. The CDR3 consists of 16 residues. CDR3 amino acids: CASSYSTAGTYNEQFF. CDR3 in DNA: TGTGCCAGCAGTTACTCGACGGCAGGTACATACAATGAGCAGTTCTTC.

The chain recombines TRBV9 with TRBJ2-3; TRBD2 matches 9 bases. The V gene's germline CDR1 is SGDLS and CDR2 YYNGEE. V dropped 5 bases and J dropped 4; count of bases not matched to a gene: 8. The length of the CDR3 is 15 residues. CDR3 nucleotides: TGTGCCAGCAGAGTGGGGCGGGGGGGCCCAGATACGCAGTATTTT. As protein: CASRVGRGGPDTQYF.

The chain couples TRBV7-8 to TRBJ2-7, with 14 bases lining up with TRBD2. V dropped 3 bases and J dropped 7; count of bases not matched to a gene: 5. The CDR3 runs to 15 residues. CDR1 is SGHVS, CDR2 FQNEAQ, per germline. CDR3 coding DNA: TGTGCCAGCAGCTTGGGGACTAGCGGGAGAGGTGAGCAGTACTTC. Translation gives CASSLGTSGRGEQYF.